This T cell receptor beta chain was recovered during a study of regulatory T cells in long-lasting Graves disease. Points from the study as a whole: Persistent disease exhibited a predilection for TRBV28, TRBJ1-2 and TRBJ2-5. Graves' patients with persistent disease showed TCR diversity lower than patients newly diagnosed.

A word on this clonotype: Antigen unknown. Since the CDR3 does not end with the conserved phenylalanine or tryptophan, this likely comes from a read error.

Trimming removed 6 bases from V and 11 bases from J, with 25 bases in between. CDR3 size: 15 residues. The germline gives CDR1 SGHAT, CDR2 FQDESV (reference sequence). Researchers made TCR beta libraries by using iRepertoire HTBI primers and running Arm-PCR on CDR3 regions. MiXCR, run by TCRdb on the multiplex PCR reads, gives a single entry per CDR3 protein. This sample has approximately 400,000 distinct CDR3 sequences, with about a quarter found just once. Time point defined: persistent/refractory GD, antithyroid drugs over 5 years with positive TRAb. Construction of the TCR library relied on RNA isolated from PBMCs.

The J gene is TRBJ1-1, the V gene TRBV11-1; the D is unclear. The clonotype comes from a female donor with Graves disease. Sequenced here: peripheral blood mononuclear cells (PBMCs), sampled when the disease was refractory, from a patient treated with antithyroid drugs. The CDR3 is CASSTTIADGASAFL. The CDR3 DNA reads as TGTGCCAGCAGTACAACGATTGCGGACGGAGCCAGCGCTTTCCTT.